The 13 T cell receptor beta chains below all came from one sample that was sequenced in a study of blood T cell repertoires in COVID-19. The repertoire was sequenced with immunoSEQ multiplex PCR; TCRdb's copy has only in-frame clones and lacks some. The sample has roughly 100,000 clones, 80% to 90% seen once; the top ten hold about 20%. Sequencing was carried out using peripheral blood. These receptors originate from a human donor in a cohort sampled during active COVID-19.

The chain employs TRBV11-2 and TRBJ1-2; D possibly corresponds to TRBD1 (6 bases). The germline V gene has CDR1 SGHAT and CDR2 FQNNGV. V was cut by 0 bases and J by 1 base, with 15 bases left in between. The CDR3 totals 17 residues. CDR3 nucleotide sequence: TGTGCCAGCAGCTTAGATGCCGGACAGCAGATTAACTATGGCTACACCTTC. Translating gives CASSLDAGQQINYGYTF.

This clone has just one count. For the CDR3, the DNA is TGCGCCAGCAGCTTGAGGCTTGACTCGCCGGCGGAGCAGTTCTTC. Amino acid sequence: CASSLRLDSPAEQFF. V is TRBV5-1 and J is TRBJ2-1, with D unresolved. V was pared by 1 base and J by 10 bases, with 18 bases between. The CDR3 length is 15 residues. Germline loops: CDR1 SGHRS, CDR2 YFSETQ.

The chain recombines TRBV6-5 with TRBJ1-1, with 8 nucleotides matching TRBD1. V was clipped by 6 bases and J by 1 base; unmatched bases: 4. Germline V gene sequence: CDR1 MNHEY, CDR2 SVGAGI. This CDR3 region has 14 residues. The CDR3 loop reads CASRTGTGNTEAFF. The CDR3 DNA reads as TGTGCCAGCAGGACCGGGACAGGGAACACTGAAGCTTTCTTT.

The V gene is TRBV19, the J gene TRBJ1-2; a possible D gene is TRBD1 (5 bases). V lost 8 bases and J 11 bases, leaving 27 bases between the germline ends. The CDR3 consists of 15 residues. CDR1 is LNHDA, CDR2 SQIVND, per germline (reference sequence). CDR3 DNA: TGTGCCAGTCACGAACCGGGACTACGAGCAGGAGAATACACCTTC. Protein product: CASHEPGLRAGEYTF.

This clone was recorded only once. The genes are TRBV19 and TRBJ2-7; 7 bases are shared with TRBD1. This CDR3 has 14 amino acids. The V gene end was trimmed by 6 bases and the J gene end by 0 bases; junction bases not matched to a gene: 5. Germline V CDR1 and CDR2: LNHDA, SQIVND (reference sequence). Here the CDR3 reads CASRGQPSSYEQYF. DNA of the CDR3: TGTGCCAGTAGGGGACAGCCGAGCTCCTACGAGCAGTACTTC.

The chain couples TRBV28 to TRBJ2-3, with D perhaps matching TRBD1 (6 bases). Germline-derived CDR1 and CDR2 are MDHEN and SYDVKM. Deletions cut 3 bases from V and 4 bases from J, with 11 bases between. The CDR3 runs to 14 residues. This CDR3 is CASSFQGLSDTQYF. CDR3 DNA: TGTGCCAGCAGTTTTCAGGGGTTGTCAGATACGCAGTATTTT.

The V and J genes are TRBV27 and TRBJ1-1; tentative D call: TRBD1 (5 bases). Germline V CDR1 and CDR2: MNHEY, SMNVEV (reference sequence). The V and J ends lost 8 bases and 3 bases respectively, with 19 bases between them. CDR3 length: 15 amino acids. The CDR3 sequence is CASRKGRGDYTEAFF. The DNA for the CDR3 is TGTGCCAGCCGAAAAGGACGGGGGGATTACACTGAAGCTTTCTTT.

DNA for the CDR3: TGTGCCAGTAGTTCGAACAGGGGGCTGGGTCCTGAAGCTTTCTTT. Its translation is CASSSNRGLGPEAFF. This chain links TRBV19 with TRBJ1-1; TRBD1 agrees at 9 bases. V shed 5 bases and J 6 bases; nucleotides not matched to a gene: 10. Germline V gene sequence: CDR1 LNHDA, CDR2 SQIVND (reference sequence). The CDR3 spans 15 residues.

The rearrangement links TRBV9 to TRBJ2-7; possible D gene TRBD1, 6 bases. V shed 4 bases and J shed 2 bases, with 13 bases lying between them. This CDR3 comprises 14 residues. Germline V lookup: CDR1 SGDLS, CDR2 YYNGEE. The CDR3 sequence is CASSLRGGTYEQYF. In nucleotides, the CDR3 is TGTGCCAGCAGCCTCCGAGGGGGTACCTACGAGCAGTACTTC.

The CDR3 DNA follows: TGTGCCAGCAGCTTGAGTAGTTACGAGCAGTACTTC. It codes for CASSLSSYEQYF. The chain has TRBV5-4 and TRBJ2-7, with D unresolved. Trimming took off 1 base at V and 4 bases at J, with 6 bases between the two ends. This CDR3 has 12 amino acids. Per germline, CDR1 SGHNT and CDR2 YYREEE (reference sequence). Variable domain in full (rest from reference TRBV5-4 and TRBJ2-7): ETGVTQSPTHLIKTRGQQVTLRCSSQSGHNTVSWYQQALGQGPQFIFQYYREEENGRGNFPPRFSGLQFPNYSSELNVNALELDDSALYLCASSLSSYEQYFGPGTRLTVT.

This chain connects TRBV19 to TRBJ2-7; 11 nucleotides agree with TRBD2. CDR1 LNHDA and CDR2 SQIVND come from the germline V gene (reference sequence). The CDR3 loop spans 19 amino acids. Unmatched junction bases numbered 18, after V lost 1 base and J lost 7 bases. The CDR3 spells CASSIAAPSLAGVSGEQYF. CDR3 DNA sequence: TGTGCCAGTAGTATAGCGGCTCCGTCACTAGCGGGAGTTTCGGGGGAGCAGTACTTC.

CDR3 loop: CSVDSSGRLTDTQYF. CDR3 bases: TGCAGCGTTGATAGTAGCGGGAGGCTCACAGATACGCAGTATTTT. The chain joins TRBV29-1 to TRBJ2-3; TRBD2 matches 10 bases. The CDR3 has 15 amino acids. The J segment lost 2 bases and the V segment lost 3 bases, leaving 5 bases of the junction unmatched. CDR1 SQVTM and CDR2 ANQGSEA come from the germline V gene.

The chain joins TRBV27 to TRBJ2-7; tentative D call: TRBD2 (6 bases). Trimming stripped 4 bases from V and 4 bases from J, with 14 bases between. The CDR3 loop spans 14 amino acids. The germline V gene has CDR1 MNHEY and CDR2 SMNVEV (reference sequence). The CDR3 DNA reads TGTGCCAGCAGTTGGGGACGGAGGGGTTACGAGCAGTACTTC. Protein product: CASSWGRRGYEQYF.